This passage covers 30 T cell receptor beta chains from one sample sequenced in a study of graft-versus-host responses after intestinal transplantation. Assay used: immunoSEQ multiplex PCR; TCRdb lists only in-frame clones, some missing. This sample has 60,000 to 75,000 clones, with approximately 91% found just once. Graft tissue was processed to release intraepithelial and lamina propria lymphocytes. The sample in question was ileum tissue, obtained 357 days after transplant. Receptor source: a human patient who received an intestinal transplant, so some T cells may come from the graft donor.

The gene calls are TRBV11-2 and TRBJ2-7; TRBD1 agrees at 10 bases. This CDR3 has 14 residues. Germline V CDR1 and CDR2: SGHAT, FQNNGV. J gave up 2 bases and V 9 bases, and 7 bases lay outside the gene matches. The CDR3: CASIPGTGAYEQYF. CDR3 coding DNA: TGTGCCAGTATTCCCGGGACAGGGGCCTACGAGCAGTACTTC. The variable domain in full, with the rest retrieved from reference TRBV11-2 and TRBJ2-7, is EAGVAQSPRYKIIEKRQSVAFWCNPISGHATLYWYQQILGQGPKLLIQFQNNGVVDDSQLPKDRFSAERLKGVDSTLKIQPAKLEDSAVYLCASIPGTGAYEQYFGPGTRLTVT.

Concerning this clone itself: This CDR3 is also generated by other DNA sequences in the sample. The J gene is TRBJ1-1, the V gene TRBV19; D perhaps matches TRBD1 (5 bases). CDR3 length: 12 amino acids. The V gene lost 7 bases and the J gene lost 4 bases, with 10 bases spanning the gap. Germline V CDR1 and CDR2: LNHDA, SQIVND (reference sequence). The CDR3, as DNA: TGTGCCAGTAATATCGGGGGCACTGAAGCTTTCTTT. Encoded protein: CASNIGGTEAFF.

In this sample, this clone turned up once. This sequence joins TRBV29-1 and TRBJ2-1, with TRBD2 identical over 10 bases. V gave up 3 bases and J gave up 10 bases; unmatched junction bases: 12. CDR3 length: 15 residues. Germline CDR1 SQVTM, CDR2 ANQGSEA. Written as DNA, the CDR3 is TGCAGCGTTGAGGAGGGGCTAGCGGGAGTACGCGAGCAGTTCTTC. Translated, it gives CSVEEGLAGVREQFF.

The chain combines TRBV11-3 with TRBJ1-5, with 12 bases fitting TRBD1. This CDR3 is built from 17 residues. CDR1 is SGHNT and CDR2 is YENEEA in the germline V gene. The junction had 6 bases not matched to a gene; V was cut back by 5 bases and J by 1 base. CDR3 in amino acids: CASSRDRGRRSNQPQHF. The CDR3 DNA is TGTGCCAGCAGCCGGGACAGGGGGCGTAGGAGCAATCAGCCCCAGCATTTT.

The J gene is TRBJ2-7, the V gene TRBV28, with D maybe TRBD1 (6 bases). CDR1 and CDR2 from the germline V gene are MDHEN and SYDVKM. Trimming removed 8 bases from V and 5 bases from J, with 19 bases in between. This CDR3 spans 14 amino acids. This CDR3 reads CASYVPGARHEQYF. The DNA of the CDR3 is TGTGCCAGCTACGTCCCAGGGGCTAGGCACGAGCAGTACTTC. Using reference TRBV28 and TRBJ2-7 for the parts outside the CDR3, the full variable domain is DVKVTQSSRYLVKRTGEKVFLECVQDMDHENMFWYRQDPGLGLRLIYFSYDVKMKEKGDIPEGYSVSREKKERFSLILESASTNQTSMYLCASYVPGARHEQYFGPGTRLTVT.

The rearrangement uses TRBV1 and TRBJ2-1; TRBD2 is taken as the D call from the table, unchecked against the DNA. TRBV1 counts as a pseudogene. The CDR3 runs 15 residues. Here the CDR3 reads CTSSQVRFLHNEQFF. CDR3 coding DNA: TGCACCAGCAGCCAAGTCCGTTTTCTACACAATGAGCAGTTCTTC.

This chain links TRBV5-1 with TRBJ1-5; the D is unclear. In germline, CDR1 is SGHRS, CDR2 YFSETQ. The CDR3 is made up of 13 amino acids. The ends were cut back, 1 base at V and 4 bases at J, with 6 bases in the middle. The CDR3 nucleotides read TGCGCCAGCAGCTTGACAGTTAATCAGCCCCAGCATTTT. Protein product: CASSLTVNQPQHF.

CDR3 loop: CASSSTGTVFDEKLFF. CDR3 nucleotide sequence: TGTGCCAGCAGCTCCACCGGGACAGTGTTCGATGAAAAACTGTTTTTT. V is TRBV7-8 and J is TRBJ1-4, with TRBD1 matching over 7 bases. Germline-derived CDR1 and CDR2 are SGHVS and FQNEAQ. The V gene end was trimmed by 4 bases and the J gene end by 6 bases; junction bases not matched to a gene: 11. CDR3 size: 16 residues. Full variable domain (outside the CDR3, taken from reference TRBV7-8 and TRBJ1-4): GAGVSQSPRYKVAKRGQDVALRCDPISGHVSLFWYQQALGQGPEFLTYFQNEAQLDKSGLPSDRFFAERPEGSVSTLKIQRTQQEDSAVYLCASSSTGTVFDEKLFFGSGTQLSVL.

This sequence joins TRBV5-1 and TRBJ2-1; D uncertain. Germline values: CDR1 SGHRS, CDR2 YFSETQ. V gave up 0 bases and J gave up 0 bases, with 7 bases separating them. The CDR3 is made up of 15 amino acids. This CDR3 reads CASSLAANSYNEQFF. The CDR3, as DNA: TGCGCCAGCAGCTTGGCAGCCAACTCCTACAATGAGCAGTTCTTC.

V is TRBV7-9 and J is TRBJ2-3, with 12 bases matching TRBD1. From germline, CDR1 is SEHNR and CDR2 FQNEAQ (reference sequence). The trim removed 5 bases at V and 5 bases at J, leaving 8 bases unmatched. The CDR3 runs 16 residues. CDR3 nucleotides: TGTGCCAGCAGCCCTGAGGGACAGGGGGCATTAGATACGCAGTATTTT. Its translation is CASSPEGQGALDTQYF.

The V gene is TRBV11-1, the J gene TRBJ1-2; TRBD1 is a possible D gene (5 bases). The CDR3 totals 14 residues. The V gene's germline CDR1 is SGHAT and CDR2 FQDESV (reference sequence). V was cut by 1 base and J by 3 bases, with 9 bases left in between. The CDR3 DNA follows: TGTGCCAGCAGCTTAGGAGGGACCCACTATGGCTACACCTTC. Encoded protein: CASSLGGTHYGYTF.

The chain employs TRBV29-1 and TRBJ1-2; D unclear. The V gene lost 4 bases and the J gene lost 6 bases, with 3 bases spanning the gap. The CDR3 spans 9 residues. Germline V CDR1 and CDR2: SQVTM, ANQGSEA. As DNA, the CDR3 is TGCAGCGTTGCCGATGGCTACACCTTC. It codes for CSVADGYTF.

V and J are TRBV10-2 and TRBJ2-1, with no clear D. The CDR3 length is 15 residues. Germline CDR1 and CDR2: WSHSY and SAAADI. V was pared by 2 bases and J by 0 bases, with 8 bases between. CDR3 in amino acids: CASSETRSSYNEQFF. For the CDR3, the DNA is TGCGCCAGCAGTGAGACGAGAAGCTCCTACAATGAGCAGTTCTTC.

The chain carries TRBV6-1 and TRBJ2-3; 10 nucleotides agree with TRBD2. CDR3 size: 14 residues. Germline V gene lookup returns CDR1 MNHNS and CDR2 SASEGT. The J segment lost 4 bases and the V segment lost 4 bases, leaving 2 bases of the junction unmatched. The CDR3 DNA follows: TGTGCCAGCAGTGCTAGCGGGAGACCAGATACGCAGTATTTT. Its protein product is CASSASGRPDTQYF.

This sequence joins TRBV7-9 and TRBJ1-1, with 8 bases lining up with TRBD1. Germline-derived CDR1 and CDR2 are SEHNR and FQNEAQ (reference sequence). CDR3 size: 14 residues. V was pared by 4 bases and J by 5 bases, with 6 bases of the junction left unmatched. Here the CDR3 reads CASSSWTGKTEAFF. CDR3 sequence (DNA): TGTGCCAGCAGCTCGTGGACAGGGAAGACTGAAGCTTTCTTT. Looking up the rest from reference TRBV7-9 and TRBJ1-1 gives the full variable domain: DTGVSQNPRHKITKRGQNVTFRCDPISEHNRLYWYRQTLGQGPEFLTYFQNEAQLEKSRLLSDRFSAERPKGSFSTLEIQRTEQGDSAMYLCASSSWTGKTEAFFGQGTRLTVV.

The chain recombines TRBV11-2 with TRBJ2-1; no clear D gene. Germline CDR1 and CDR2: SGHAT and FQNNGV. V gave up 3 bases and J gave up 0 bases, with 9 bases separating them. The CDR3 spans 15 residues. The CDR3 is CASSFVESSYNEQFF. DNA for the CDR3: TGTGCCAGCAGCTTCGTGGAGAGCTCCTACAATGAGCAGTTCTTC. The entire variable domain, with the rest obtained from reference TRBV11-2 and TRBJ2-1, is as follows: EAGVAQSPRYKIIEKRQSVAFWCNPISGHATLYWYQQILGQGPKLLIQFQNNGVVDDSQLPKDRFSAERLKGVDSTLKIQPAKLEDSAVYLCASSFVESSYNEQFFGPGTRLTVL.

CDR3 coding DNA: TGCGCCAGCAGGGGGACGGACGGCGCTAACACTGAAGCTTTCTTT. This sequence encodes CASRGTDGANTEAFF. J is TRBJ1-1 and V is TRBV10-2; D is perhaps TRBD1 (5 bases). CDR3 length equals 15 residues. V was cut by 6 bases and J by 2 bases, with 16 bases left in between. CDR1 is WSHSY, CDR2 SAAADI, per germline.

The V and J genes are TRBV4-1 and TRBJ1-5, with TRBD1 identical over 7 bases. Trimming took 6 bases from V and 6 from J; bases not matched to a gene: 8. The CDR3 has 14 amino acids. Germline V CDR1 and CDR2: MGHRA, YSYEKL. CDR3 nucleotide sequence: TGCGCCAGCAGTCCCGACAGGGTGGGTCAGCCCCAGCATTTT. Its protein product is CASSPDRVGQPQHF.

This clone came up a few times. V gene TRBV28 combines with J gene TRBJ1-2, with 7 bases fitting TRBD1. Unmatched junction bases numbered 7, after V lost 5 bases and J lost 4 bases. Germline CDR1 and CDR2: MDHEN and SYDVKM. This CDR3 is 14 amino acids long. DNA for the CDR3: TGTGCCAGCAGTACACCGGGGACAGCCTATGGCTACACCTTC. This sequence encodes CASSTPGTAYGYTF.

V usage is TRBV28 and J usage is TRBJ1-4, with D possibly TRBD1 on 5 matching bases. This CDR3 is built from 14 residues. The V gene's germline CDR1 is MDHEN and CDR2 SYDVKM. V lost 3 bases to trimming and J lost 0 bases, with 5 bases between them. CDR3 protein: CASSFRATNEKLFF. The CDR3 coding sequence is TGTGCCAGCAGTTTCAGGGCAACTAATGAAAAACTGTTTTTT.

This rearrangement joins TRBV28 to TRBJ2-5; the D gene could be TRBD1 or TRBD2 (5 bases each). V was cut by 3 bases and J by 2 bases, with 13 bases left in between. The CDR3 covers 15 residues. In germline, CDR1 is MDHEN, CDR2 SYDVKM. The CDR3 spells CASSLGVPAQETQYF. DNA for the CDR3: TGTGCCAGCAGTTTGGGGGTGCCAGCTCAAGAGACCCAGTACTTC.

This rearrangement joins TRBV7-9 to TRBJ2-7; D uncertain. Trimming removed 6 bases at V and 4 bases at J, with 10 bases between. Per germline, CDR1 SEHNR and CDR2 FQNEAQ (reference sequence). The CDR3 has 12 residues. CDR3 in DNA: TGTGCCAGCAGGGGTCCCCGGTACGAGCAGTACTTC. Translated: CASRGPRYEQYF.

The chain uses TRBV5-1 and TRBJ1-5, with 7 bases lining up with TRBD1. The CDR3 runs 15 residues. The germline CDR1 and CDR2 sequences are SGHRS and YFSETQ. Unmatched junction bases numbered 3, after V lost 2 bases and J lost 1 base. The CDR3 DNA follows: TGCGCCAGCAGCTTACTGACAGGGAGCAATCAGCCCCAGCATTTT. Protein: CASSLLTGSNQPQHF.

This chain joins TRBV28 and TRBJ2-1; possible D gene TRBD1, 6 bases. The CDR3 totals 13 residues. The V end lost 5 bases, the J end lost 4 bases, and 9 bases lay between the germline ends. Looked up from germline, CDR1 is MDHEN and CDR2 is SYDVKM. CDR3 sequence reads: CASSTGTYNEQFF. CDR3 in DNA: TGTGCCAGCAGTACCGGGACATACAATGAGCAGTTCTTC.

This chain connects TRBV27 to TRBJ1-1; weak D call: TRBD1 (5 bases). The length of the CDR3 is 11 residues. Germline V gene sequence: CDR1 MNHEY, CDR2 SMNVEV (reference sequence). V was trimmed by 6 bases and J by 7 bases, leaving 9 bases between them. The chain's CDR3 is CASRDTFEAFF. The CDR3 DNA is TGTGCCAGCAGGGACACCTTTGAAGCTTTCTTT.

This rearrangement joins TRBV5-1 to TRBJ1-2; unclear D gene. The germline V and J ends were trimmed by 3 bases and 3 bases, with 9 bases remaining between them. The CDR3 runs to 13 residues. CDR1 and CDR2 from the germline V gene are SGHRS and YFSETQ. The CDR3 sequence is CASSSMRDYGYTF. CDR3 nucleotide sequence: TGCGCCAGCAGCTCCATGAGGGACTATGGCTACACCTTC.

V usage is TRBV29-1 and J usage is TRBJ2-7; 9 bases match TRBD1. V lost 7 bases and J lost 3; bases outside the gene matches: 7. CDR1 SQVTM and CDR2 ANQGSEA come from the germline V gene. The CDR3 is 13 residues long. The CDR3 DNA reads TGCAGCGCCACAGGGGGCAAGGACTACGAGCAGTACTTC. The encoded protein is CSATGGKDYEQYF.

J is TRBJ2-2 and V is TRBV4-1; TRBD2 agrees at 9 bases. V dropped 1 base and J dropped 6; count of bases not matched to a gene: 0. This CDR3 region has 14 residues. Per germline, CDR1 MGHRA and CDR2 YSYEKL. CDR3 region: CASSQGTSAGELFF. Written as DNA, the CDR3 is TGCGCCAGCAGCCAAGGGACTAGCGCCGGGGAGCTGTTTTTT.

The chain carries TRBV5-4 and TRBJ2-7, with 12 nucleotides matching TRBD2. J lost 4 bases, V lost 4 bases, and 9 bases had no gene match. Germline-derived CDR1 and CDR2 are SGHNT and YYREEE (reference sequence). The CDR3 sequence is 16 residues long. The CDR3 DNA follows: TGTGCCAGCAGCGCCGCTCTAGCGGGAGGGCCTTACGAGCAGTACTTC. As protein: CASSAALAGGPYEQYF.

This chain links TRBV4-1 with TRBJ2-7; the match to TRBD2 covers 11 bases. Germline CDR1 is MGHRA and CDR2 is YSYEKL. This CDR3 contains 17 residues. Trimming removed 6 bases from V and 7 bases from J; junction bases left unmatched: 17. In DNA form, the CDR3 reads TGCGCCAGCAGTCTGATAGCGGGAGGGGGTCCGTTAGGGGAGCAGTACTTC. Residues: CASSLIAGGGPLGEQYF.